This TCR beta chain was found in a study of shared clonotypes between healthy human individuals. Memory CD4+ cells were the fraction left after CD45RA+ naive selection. As for this clone: The antigen remains unidentified.

The J segment lost 4 bases and the V segment lost 7 bases, leaving 9 bases of the junction unmatched. The CDR3 extends over 14 amino acids. CDR1 and CDR2 from the germline V gene are MNHEY and SVGAGI. Study-level findings and limits: A limitation of the genetic and exposure-history diversity represented arose from few donors. Clonotype sharing among the donors was expected to vary with sequencing depth.

Authors' methods: ImmunoSEQ supplied junction-only sequences lacking quality scores, so filtering was different. Libraries were prepared by immunoSEQ multiplex PCR; TCRdb keeps only in-frame clonotypes and omits some of them. The DNA was the basis for D and trimming; V, J and clone size are from that table. The sample holds some 1,600,000 clones, about 98% seen once. The rearrangement joins TRBV6-5 to TRBJ2-7, with 8 bases aligning to TRBD2. The material sequenced was naive CD4+ T cells sorted from blood. Subset given: CD45RA+ positively selected. The TCR was taken from a man between 25 and 39 years old in good health. The CDR3 is CASTSSGTSYEQYF. CDR3 coding DNA: TGTGCCAGCACGAGTAGCGGGACCTCGTACGAGCAGTACTTC.